Below, 6 T cell receptor beta chains from the same sample are listed, as sequenced in a study of cytomegalovirus exposure and HLA in healthy donors. The study ran its PCR with 60 Vbeta and 13 Jbeta primers. The table came from immunoSEQ multiplex PCR; TCRdb's copy has only in-frame clones and leaves some out. Among about 140,000 clones listed, roughly 80% were seen once. Sequencing was carried out using PBMCs. All receptors come from a female donor in good health and CMV-seronegative.

The chain is built from TRBV5-4 and TRBJ2-5; 13 positions agree with TRBD2. Germline V CDR1 and CDR2: SGHNT, YYREEE (reference sequence). Trimming removed 4 bases from V and 1 base from J; junction bases left unmatched: 10. The CDR3 loop spans 18 amino acids. In DNA form, the CDR3 reads TGTGCCAGCAGCCCCACCTCCTGGACTAGCGGGAGCCAAGAGACCCAGTACTTC. It specifies CASSPTSWTSGSQETQYF.

DNA for the CDR3: TGTGCCAGCAGCCCCTCAGGGGCCTTCAATCAGCCCCAGCATTTT. It codes for CASSPSGAFNQPQHF. V is TRBV5-6 and J is TRBJ1-5; perhaps TRBD1 as D (6 bases). The length of the CDR3 is 15 residues. Germline V gene sequence: CDR1 SGHDT, CDR2 YYEEEE. V lost 4 bases and J 3 bases, leaving 14 bases between the germline ends.

This clone was observed a handful of times. The chain links TRBV7-2 to TRBJ2-3, with TRBD2 as a possible D gene (6 bases). The CDR3 totals 13 residues. V lost 5 bases and J lost 3, with 9 bases in between. Per germline, CDR1 SGHTA and CDR2 FQGNSA. CDR3 in DNA: TGTGCCAGCAGCGCGGGGAGAACAGATACGCAGTATTTT. It translates to CASSAGRTDTQYF.

This clone appeared once. The J gene is TRBJ2-5, the V gene TRBV5-6, with D perhaps matching TRBD2 (6 bases). CDR1 is SGHDT and CDR2 is YYEEEE in the germline V gene. V gave up 0 bases and J gave up 5 bases, with 8 bases separating them. The CDR3 loop spans 13 amino acids. CDR3 DNA: TGTGCCAGCAGCTTGGCAGGGAGGGAGACCCAGTACTTC. This encodes CASSLAGRETQYF.

The chain has TRBV4-1 and TRBJ2-2; TRBD1 might be the D (6 bases). The V gene's germline CDR1 is MGHRA and CDR2 YSYEKL. This CDR3 is built from 15 residues. The V end lost 3 bases, the J end lost 6 bases, and 14 bases lay between the germline ends. CDR3 bases: TGCGCCAGCAGCCATATATCACAGGGCCCCGGGGAGCTGTTTTTT. Amino acid sequence: CASSHISQGPGELFF.

The chain is built from TRBV28 and TRBJ2-7, with 9 positions matching TRBD2. Per the germline V gene, CDR1 is MDHEN and CDR2 is SYDVKM. CDR3 length: 15 residues. The ends lost 4 bases at V and 2 bases at J; junction bases unmatched: 6. The CDR3 DNA reads TGTGCCAGCAGTTGGGGACTAGCCCATCCCTACGAGCAGTACTTC. Translating it yields CASSWGLAHPYEQYF.